The sample holds a few counts of the clone carrying this T cell receptor beta chain. Sequenced by immunoSEQ multiplex PCR; TCRdb stores in-frame clones only, minus some. Of approximately 1,000,000 clones listed, approximately 78% were seen once; the top ten hold more than 0.45%. This specimen comes from a study of shared clonotypes between healthy human individuals. Donors comprised healthy HIV-negative adults lacking recent acute infections or vaccinations. The investigators split CD4+ cells into a CD45RA+ naive subset and a CD45RA-negative memory subset. The CDR3 has 18 amino acids. CDR1 is SEHNR, CDR2 FQNEAQ, per germline (reference sequence). J was trimmed by 0 bases and V by 4 bases; bases with no gene match: 13.

The rearrangement links TRBV7-9 to TRBJ2-7; 9 nucleotides match TRBD1. The sample was memory CD4+ T cells from PBMCs. Specified subset: CD45RA-negative fraction. This TCR was recovered from a man between 18 and 35 years old in good health. Some clones in this sample may be carry-over from other donors' samples. Here the CDR3 reads CASSSPGQGVMVSYEQYF. The CDR3 nucleotides are TGTGCCAGCAGCTCACCGGGACAGGGAGTAATGGTCTCCTACGAGCAGTACTTC.